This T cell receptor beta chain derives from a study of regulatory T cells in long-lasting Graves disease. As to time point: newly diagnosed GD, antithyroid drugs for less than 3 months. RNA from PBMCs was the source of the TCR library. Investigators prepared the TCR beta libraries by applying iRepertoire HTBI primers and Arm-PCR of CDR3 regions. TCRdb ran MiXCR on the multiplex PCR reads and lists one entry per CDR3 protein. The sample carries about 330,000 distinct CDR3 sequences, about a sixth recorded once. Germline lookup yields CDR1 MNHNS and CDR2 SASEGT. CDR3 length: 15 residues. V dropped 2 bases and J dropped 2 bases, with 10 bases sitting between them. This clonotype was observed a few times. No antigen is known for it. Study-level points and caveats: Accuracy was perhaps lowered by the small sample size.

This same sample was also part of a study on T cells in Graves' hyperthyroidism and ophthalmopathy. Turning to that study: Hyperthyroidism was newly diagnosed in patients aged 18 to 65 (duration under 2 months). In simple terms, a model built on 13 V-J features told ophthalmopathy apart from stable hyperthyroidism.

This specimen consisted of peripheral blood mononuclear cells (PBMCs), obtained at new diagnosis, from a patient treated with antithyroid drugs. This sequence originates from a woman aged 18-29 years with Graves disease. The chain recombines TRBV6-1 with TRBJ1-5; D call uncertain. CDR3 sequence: CASSEQPAGNQPQHF. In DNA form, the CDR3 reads TGTGCCAGCAGTGAACAACCGGCCGGCAATCAGCCCCAGCATTTT.